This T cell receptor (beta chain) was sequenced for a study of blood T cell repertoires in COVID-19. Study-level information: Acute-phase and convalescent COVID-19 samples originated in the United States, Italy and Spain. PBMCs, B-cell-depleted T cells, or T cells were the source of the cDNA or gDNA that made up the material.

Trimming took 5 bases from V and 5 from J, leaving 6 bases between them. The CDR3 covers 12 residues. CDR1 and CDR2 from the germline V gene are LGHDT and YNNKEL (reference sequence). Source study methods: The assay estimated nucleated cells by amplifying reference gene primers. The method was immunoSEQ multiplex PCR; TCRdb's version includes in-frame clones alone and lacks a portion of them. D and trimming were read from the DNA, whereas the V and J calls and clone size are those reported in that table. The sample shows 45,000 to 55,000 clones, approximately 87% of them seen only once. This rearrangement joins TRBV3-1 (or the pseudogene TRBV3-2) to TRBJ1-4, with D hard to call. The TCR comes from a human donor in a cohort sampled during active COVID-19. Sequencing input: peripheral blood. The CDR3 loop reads CASSSLNEKLFF. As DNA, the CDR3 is TGTGCCAGCAGCTCGCTAAATGAAAAACTGTTTTTT.